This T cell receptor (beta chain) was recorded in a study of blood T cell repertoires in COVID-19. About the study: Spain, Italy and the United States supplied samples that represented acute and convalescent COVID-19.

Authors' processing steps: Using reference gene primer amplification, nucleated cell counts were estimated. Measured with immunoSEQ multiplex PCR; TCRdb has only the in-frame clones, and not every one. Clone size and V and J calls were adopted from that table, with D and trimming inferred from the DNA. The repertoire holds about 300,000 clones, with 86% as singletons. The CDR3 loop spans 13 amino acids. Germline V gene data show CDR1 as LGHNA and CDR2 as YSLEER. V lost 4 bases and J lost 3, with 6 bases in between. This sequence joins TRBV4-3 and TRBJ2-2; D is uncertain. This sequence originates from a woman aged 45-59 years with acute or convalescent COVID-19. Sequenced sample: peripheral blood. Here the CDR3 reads CASSPQYTGELFF. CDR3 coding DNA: TGCGCCAGCAGCCCCCAGTACACCGGGGAGCTGTTTTTT.